The T cell receptor (beta chain) under discussion was sequenced for a study of siplizumab effects on memory and regulatory T cells. Regarding the study as a whole: Controls had around 26% Treg-derived mappable alloreactive CD4+ clones on average, versus around 62% with siplizumab. The naive T cell population seemed more diverse than memory cells and seemed a major contributor to the alloresponse.

Germline assignment: CDR1 SGHTA and CDR2 FQGTGA. The CDR3 is 18 amino acids. The J segment lost 3 bases and the V segment lost 5 bases, leaving 11 bases of the junction unmatched. The mixed lymphocyte reaction cells were cocultured at 37°C for approximately 6 days. This clone was picked up a small number of times. No antigen is known for it. Data came from immunoSEQ multiplex PCR; TCRdb stores just in-frame clones and leaves some out. Seen here are roughly 10,000 clones, around 40% observed once, and the top ten hold about 10%. The source is a human donor in good health; the cells came from an allogeneic mixed lymphocyte reaction. Sequencing was carried out using CFSE-low (dividing) CD8+ T cells sorted from an allogeneic mixed lymphocyte reaction. V and J are TRBV7-3 and TRBJ2-5; 14 nucleotides match TRBD2. For the CDR3, the DNA is TGTGCCAGCAGCCCCCATGGACTAGCGGGGGGAAAAGAAGAGACCCAGTACTTC. The encoded protein is CASSPHGLAGGKEETQYF.